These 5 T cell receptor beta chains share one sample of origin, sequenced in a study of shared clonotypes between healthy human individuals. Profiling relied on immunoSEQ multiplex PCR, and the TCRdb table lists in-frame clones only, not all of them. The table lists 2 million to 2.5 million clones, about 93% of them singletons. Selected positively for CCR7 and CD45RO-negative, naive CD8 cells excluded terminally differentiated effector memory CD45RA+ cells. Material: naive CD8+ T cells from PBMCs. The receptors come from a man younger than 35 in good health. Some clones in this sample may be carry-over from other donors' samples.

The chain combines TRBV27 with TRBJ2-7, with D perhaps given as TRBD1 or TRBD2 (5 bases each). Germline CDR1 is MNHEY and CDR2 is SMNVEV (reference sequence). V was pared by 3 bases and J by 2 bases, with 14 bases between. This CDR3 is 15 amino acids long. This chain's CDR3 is CASSFFGTEAYEQYF. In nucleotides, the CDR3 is TGTGCCAGCAGTTTCTTCGGGACGGAGGCCTACGAGCAGTACTTC.

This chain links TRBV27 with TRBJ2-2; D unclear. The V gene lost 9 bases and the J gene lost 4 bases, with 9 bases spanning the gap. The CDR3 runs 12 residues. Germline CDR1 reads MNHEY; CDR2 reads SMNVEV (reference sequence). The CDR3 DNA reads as TGTGCCAGTCGACCCTTCACCGGGGAGCTGTTTTTT. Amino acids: CASRPFTGELFF.

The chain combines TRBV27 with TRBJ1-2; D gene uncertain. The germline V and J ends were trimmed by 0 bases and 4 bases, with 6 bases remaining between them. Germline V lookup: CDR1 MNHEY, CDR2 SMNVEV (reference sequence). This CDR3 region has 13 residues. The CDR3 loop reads CASSLSSLYGYTF. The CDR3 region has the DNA TGTGCCAGCAGTTTATCGAGTCTCTATGGCTACACCTTC.

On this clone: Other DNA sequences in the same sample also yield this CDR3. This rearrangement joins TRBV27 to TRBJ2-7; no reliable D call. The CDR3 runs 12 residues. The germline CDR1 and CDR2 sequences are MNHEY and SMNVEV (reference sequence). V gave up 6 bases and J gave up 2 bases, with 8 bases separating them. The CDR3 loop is CASRGNPYEQYF. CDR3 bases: TGTGCCAGCAGGGGAAACCCCTACGAGCAGTACTTC.

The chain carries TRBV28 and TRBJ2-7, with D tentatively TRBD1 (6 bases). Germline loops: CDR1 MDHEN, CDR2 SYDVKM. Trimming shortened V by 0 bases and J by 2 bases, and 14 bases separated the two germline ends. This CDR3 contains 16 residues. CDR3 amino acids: CASSLWGTQFAYEQYF. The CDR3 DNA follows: TGTGCCAGCAGTTTATGGGGGACACAATTTGCCTACGAGCAGTACTTC.